This entry is about one T cell receptor (beta chain). The data were obtained in a study of T cells after somatic rescue of genetic block. V lost 6 bases and J 6 bases, leaving 11 bases between the germline ends. Germline V lookup: CDR1 MRHNA, CDR2 SNTAGT. The CDR3 totals 13 residues. TCRdb's copy holds only in-frame clones and misses some; the assay was immunoSEQ multiplex PCR. The table lists roughly 67,000 clones, 80% to 95% of them singletons, with about 2.7% in the top ten. The chain combines TRBV6-4 with TRBJ2-2, with D uncertain. This sequence was found in a man aged 35-49 years. The sequenced sample consisted of peripheral blood mononuclear cells (PBMCs). The CDR3 spells CASRAEPAGELFF. The CDR3 nucleotides are TGTGCCAGCAGAGCCGAGCCGGCCGGGGAGCTGTTTTTT.